One and the same sample provided the 9 T cell receptor beta chains below, sequenced in a study of human T cells and chemical hapten exposure. Time point given: patch test 2, 6 weeks after DPC sensitization. Regarding treatment: therapeutic diphenylcyclopropenone sensitization with weekly scalp DPC. TCRdb re-called the RACE reads with MiXCR, one entry per CDR3 protein. The sample has tens of thousands of distinct CDR3 sequences, about 11% seen once. Sequenced material: whole blood, taken in connection with sensitization to the hapten diphenylcyclopropenone (DPC). The origin of the receptors is a man aged 35 to 55 with alopecia areata. Some clones in this sample may be carry-over from other donors' samples.

This clonotype was counted only a few times. The rearrangement uses TRBV4-3 and TRBJ2-2, with D maybe TRBD1 (6 bases). V lost 1 base to trimming and J lost 3 bases, with 9 bases between them. The CDR3 is 15 amino acids. Germline values: CDR1 LGHNA, CDR2 YSLEER. The CDR3 nucleotides are TGCGCCAGCAGCCAAGGGGGGCTGGACACCGGGGAGCTGTTTTTT. Protein sequence: CASSQGGLDTGELFF.

The chain combines TRBV13 with TRBJ1-6; D gene uncertain. The length of the CDR3 is 15 residues. Germline V lookup: CDR1 PRHDT, CDR2 FYEKMQ (reference sequence). The V end was cut by 5 bases, the J end by 7 bases, with 15 bases between. The DNA of the CDR3 is TGTGCCAGCAGCATACAATTTCCGAACAATTCACCCCTCCACTTT. Translating gives CASSIQFPNNSPLHF.

This clonotype was recorded many times. This chain uses TRBV5-1 with TRBJ1-1; D is undetermined. Germline V gene lookup returns CDR1 SGHRS and CDR2 YFSETQ. There are 15 residues in the CDR3. V lost 4 bases, J lost 1 base, and 14 bases lay in between. DNA of the CDR3: TGCGCCAGCAGCCCCTGGGGTTCCCAGAACACTGAAGCTTTCTTT. Protein product: CASSPWGSQNTEAFF.

The chain employs TRBV3-1 and TRBJ2-7; possible D gene TRBD1, 6 bases. CDR3 size: 15 residues. CDR1 is LGHDT, CDR2 YNNKEL, per germline (reference sequence). V gave up 4 bases and J gave up 0 bases, with 13 bases separating them. CDR3 loop: CASSPGTTSSYEQYF. The CDR3 region has the DNA TGTGCCAGCAGCCCCGGGACAACGAGCTCCTACGAGCAGTACTTC.

This clonotype was counted only a few times. This chain links TRBV10-3 with TRBJ1-2; tentatively, D is TRBD1 (6 bases). V was clipped by 7 bases and J by 3 bases, with 12 bases between them. The CDR3 has 13 amino acids. Germline V gene sequence: CDR1 ENHRY, CDR2 SYGVKD. CDR3 loop: CAIKVGADYGYTF. CDR3 nucleotide sequence: TGTGCCATCAAGGTGGGGGCAGACTATGGCTACACCTTC.

This clonotype is medium-sized in the sample. V usage is TRBV6-5 and J usage is TRBJ1-3, with TRBD1 as a possible D gene (6 bases). The V end lost 6 bases, the J end lost 0 bases, and 9 bases lay between the germline ends. The CDR3 has 14 residues. In germline, CDR1 is MNHEY, CDR2 SVGAGI. Here the CDR3 reads CASRQGSSGNTIYF. The CDR3, as DNA: TGTGCCAGCAGACAGGGATCCTCTGGAAACACCATATATTTT.

This clonotype was observed a handful of times. The chain has TRBV14 and TRBJ2-6, with 9 bases lining up with TRBD1. Losses at the gene ends were 2 bases for V and 2 bases for J; bases not matched to a gene: 7. The CDR3 has 18 amino acids. From germline, CDR1 is SGHDN and CDR2 FVKESK. The CDR3 region is CASSQLGDRAPGANVLTF. The CDR3 region has the DNA TGTGCCAGCAGCCAACTAGGGGACAGGGCCCCTGGGGCCAACGTCCTGACTTTC.

This chain joins TRBV6-5 and TRBJ2-7, with 10 nucleotides matching TRBD1. V was clipped by 4 bases and J by 6 bases; unmatched bases: 12. Germline CDR1 and CDR2: MNHEY and SVGAGI. The CDR3 has 16 amino acids. The CDR3 sequence is CASSWVFTGTGAEQYV. The CDR3 DNA is TGTGCCAGCAGTTGGGTCTTCACCGGGACAGGGGCCGAGCAGTACGTC.

There are many counts of this clonotype. This sequence joins TRBV7-2 and TRBJ1-1; a possible D gene is TRBD1 (5 bases). With 1 base removed from V and 2 bases from J, the gap between germline ends came to 11 bases. The CDR3 is made up of 15 amino acids. Germline V CDR1 and CDR2: SGHTA, FQGNSA. The chain's CDR3 is CASSLDGAANTEAFF. The CDR3 bases are TGTGCCAGCAGCTTAGATGGGGCAGCTAACACTGAAGCTTTCTTT.